The clone carrying this T cell receptor beta chain was recorded many times. This sample stems from a study of T-cell reconstitution after alpha-beta-depleted transplantation in children. A library of TCRbeta sequences, prepared with unique molecular identifiers, was generated. MiXCR was run by TCRdb on the PCR reads, yielding one entry per CDR3 protein. The sample holds 200,000 to 250,000 distinct CDR3 sequences; roughly a quarter are singletons and the top ten take about 2.5%. In germline, CDR1 is LGHNT, CDR2 FRNRAP. V was trimmed by 7 bases and J by 4 bases, leaving 13 bases between them. This CDR3 comprises 13 residues.

This clonotype originated in a girl aged 2-10 years with Fanconi anemia, due to receive a stem cell transplant. This specimen consisted of PBMCs, obtained before TCRalphabeta/CD19-depleted stem cell transplant. The chain employs TRBV12-5 and TRBJ2-5, with D perhaps TRBD1 (6 bases). The CDR3 nucleotides are TGTGCTAGTGCCGTCGGACAGCCAGAGACCCAGTACTTC. Translated: CASAVGQPETQYF.